This TCR beta chain was observed in a study of OX40 agonist ivuxolimab in advanced cancers. Trimming shortened V by 1 base and J by 4 bases, and 11 bases separated the two germline ends. Germline CDR1 reads SGHDT; CDR2 reads YYEEEE. The CDR3 covers 14 residues. About this clone: Its target is not known.

Patients were ineligible given autoimmune disease history or systemic immunosuppression. The assay was immunoSEQ multiplex PCR, and TCRdb's table has in-frame clones only and misses some. The table shows approximately 57,000 clones, with approximately 75% occurring only once. Broader study findings: Antigen specificity of clonally expanded peripheral T cells was not established. Among the lowest peripheral clonal expansion occurred in 0.1-3.0 mg/kg partial responders. The CD4+ and CD8+ T cells in the blood had expanded clonally by week 6 at 0.1 to 3.0 mg/kg.

This sample comprised CD4+ or CD8+ T cells sorted from blood, obtained in a trial of the OX40 agonist ivuxolimab. The TCR originated in an adult with an advanced solid tumor such as melanoma, head and neck, liver or kidney cancer. The chain joins TRBV5-6 to TRBJ1-1; D gene unclear. The CDR3 coding sequence is TGTGCCAGCAGCTTGTTCGGACGGCCCACTGAAGCTTTCTTT. Its translation is CASSLFGRPTEAFF.